The 8 T cell receptor beta chains given below trace back to one sample, sequenced in a study of blood T cell repertoires in COVID-19. Data came from immunoSEQ multiplex PCR; TCRdb stores just in-frame clones and leaves some out. The repertoire consists of approximately 140,000 clones, with about 88% occurring once and the leading ten covering around 2.3%. The sequencing sample was made of PBMCs or T cells enriched from blood (not recorded which). Source of these receptors: a woman aged 45-65 years who had recovered from COVID-19.

The V call is TRBV7-9, the J call TRBJ2-5; D is possibly TRBD1 (6 bases). Trimming removed 5 bases at V and 0 bases at J, with 13 bases between. This CDR3 spans 15 amino acids. The germline V gene encodes CDR1 SEHNR and CDR2 FQNEAQ (reference sequence). The CDR3 spells CASSDRDKNQETQYF. The DNA of the CDR3 is TGTGCCAGCAGCGACCGGGACAAGAACCAAGAGACCCAGTACTTC.

This clone was detected once. This sequence joins TRBV9 and TRBJ1-6, with 9 positions matching TRBD1. Trimming took 4 bases from V and 6 from J; bases not matched to a gene: 8. The CDR3 sequence is 16 residues long. CDR1 and CDR2 from the germline V gene are SGDLS and YYNGEE. The chain's CDR3 is CASSTRTGEVNSPLHF. CDR3 bases: TGTGCCAGCAGCACCCGGACAGGGGAGGTTAATTCACCCCTCCACTTT.

V usage is TRBV7-9 and J usage is TRBJ1-3; no firm D call. This CDR3 spans 16 amino acids. V lost 5 bases, J lost 0 bases, and 14 bases lay in between. In germline, CDR1 is SEHNR, CDR2 FQNEAQ (reference sequence). The CDR3 is CASSPRLTLSGNTIYF. As DNA, the CDR3 is TGTGCCAGCAGCCCACGACTGACCCTCTCTGGAAACACCATATATTTT.

The chain is built from TRBV5-1 and TRBJ2-7; possibly TRBD2 for D (6 bases). Trimming shortened V by 6 bases and J by 7 bases, and 29 bases separated the two germline ends. CDR3 length: 17 residues. Germline lookup yields CDR1 SGHRS and CDR2 YFSETQ. In DNA, the CDR3 is TGCGCCAGCACCCGGGGGTGGGAAACCAGCCTACGAGGGGAGCAGTACTTC. Translation: CASTRGWETSLRGEQYF.

J is TRBJ1-5 and V is TRBV6-5, with TRBD1 matching over 7 bases. There are 14 residues in the CDR3. Germline CDR1 and CDR2: MNHEY and SVGAGI. Trimming at V came to 6 bases and at J to 5 bases, leaving 7 bases not matched to a gene. The CDR3 DNA follows: TGTGCCAGCAGCCGGGACAGAGAGTATCAGCCCCAGCATTTT. This sequence encodes CASSRDREYQPQHF.

The chain's CDR3 is CASRGNTGELFF. CDR3 coding DNA: TGTGCCAGCCGGGGGAACACCGGGGAGCTGTTTTTT. V usage is TRBV7-3 and J usage is TRBJ2-2; D perhaps matches TRBD2 (5 bases). The germline V gene has CDR1 SGHTA and CDR2 FQGTGA. This CDR3 spans 12 amino acids. With 8 bases removed from V and 1 base from J, the gap between germline ends came to 5 bases.

The J gene is TRBJ1-1, the V gene TRBV30; D perhaps matches TRBD1 (6 bases). The CDR3 runs 14 residues. Germline assignment: CDR1 GTSNPN and CDR2 SVGIG (reference sequence). The V gene lost 3 bases and the J gene lost 5 bases, with 16 bases spanning the gap. The CDR3 nucleotides read TGTGCCTGGAGCCTCTGGGGGGGCGGGACTGAAGCTTTCTTT. Protein product: CAWSLWGGGTEAFF.

This chain uses TRBV6-5 with TRBJ1-6; 8 bases agree with TRBD1. The V segment lost 6 bases and the J segment 7 bases; nucleotides outside the gene matches: 8. The CDR3 contains 15 residues. Germline V gene sequence: CDR1 MNHEY, CDR2 SVGAGI. In nucleotides, the CDR3 is TGTGCCAGCAGCCTCGTGGACAGGGAAAATTCACCCCTCCACTTT. It encodes CASSLVDRENSPLHF.